The subject of this entry is one T cell receptor (beta chain). What it recognizes is unknown. Sequencing was performed with immunoSEQ multiplex PCR; in TCRdb, only in-frame clones are kept and a portion is missing. The table records roughly 290 clones, approximately 52% of them present only once. Busulfan-fludarabine conditioning, marrow transplant, and cyclophosphamide on days +3 and +4 were administered. This specimen belongs to a study of T cells after posttransplantation cyclophosphamide. Study observations and caveats: Later post-transplant blood repertoires were often dominated by donor CD8+ memory clones. Skin or GI-infiltrating T cells shared few TRB sequences with blood. Recipient CMV seropositivity and CMV reactivation strongly tracked TRB clonality.

This CDR3 has 14 residues. CDR1 LNHNV and CDR2 YYDKDF come from the germline V gene (reference sequence). Trimming took 4 bases from V and 3 from J; bases not matched to a gene: 2. The V and J genes are TRBV15 and TRBJ2-5, with 10 bases fitting TRBD1. The starting material was CD8+ T cells sorted from blood, obtained 220 to 250 days after allogeneic stem cell transplant with posttransplant cyclophosphamide. The clonotype originates from a female patient aged 55-70 years who received an allogeneic stem cell transplant from an unrelated donor, was CMV-positive, and had acute GVHD only. Some T cells may be provided by the graft donor. The CDR3 nucleotides read TGTGCCACCAGCACCGGGACAGGGGAAGAGACCCAGTACTTC. Its translation is CATSTGTGEETQYF.